This paragraph covers one T cell receptor (beta chain) sequence. This sample was taken from a study of T-cell reconstitution after alpha-beta-depleted transplantation in children. V lost 0 bases to trimming and J lost 1 base, with 10 bases between them. CDR3 size: 15 residues. Germline V gene data show CDR1 as LGHDT and CDR2 as YNNKEL (reference sequence). A library of TCRbeta sequences, prepared with unique molecular identifiers, was generated. TCRdb reprocessed the PCR reads with MiXCR, giving one entry per CDR3 protein. This table holds roughly 790,000 distinct CDR3 sequences, 15% to 20% found once.

This receptor was taken from a male patient between 5 and 17 years old who had a stem cell transplant for acute lymphoblastic leukemia, so the T cells may come from the graft donor. Here the sequenced sample was PBMCs, mostly from graft donor cells, taken 360 days after TCRalphabeta/CD19-depleted stem cell transplant. The chain links TRBV3-1 to TRBJ2-7; D is perhaps TRBD1 or TRBD2 (5 bases each). The CDR3 sequence: CASSQDPGRSYEQYF. CDR3 bases: TGTGCCAGCAGCCAAGATCCGGGACGGTCCTACGAGCAGTACTTC.